Listed here are 29 T cell receptor beta chains from one sample, sequenced in a study of monozygotic twins with inflammatory bowel disease. TCRdb reprocessed the 5' RACE reads, keeping one entry per CDR3 protein, no DNA. The sample holds 300,000 to 400,000 distinct CDR3 sequences. The sequenced sample was blood. All receptors come from a human donor with ulcerative colitis or Crohn's disease, or a healthy co-twin of an affected twin (not recorded which).

The chain is built from TRBV18 and TRBJ1-2; the D call of TRBD1 rests on TCRdb alone, since no DNA is present to check it. This CDR3 is 13 amino acids long. Germline CDR1 reads KGHSH; CDR2 reads LQKENI. This CDR3 is CASSPDRVYGYTF.

V usage is TRBV18 and J usage is TRBJ2-5. Per the germline V gene, CDR1 is KGHSH and CDR2 is LQKENI. There are 13 residues in the CDR3. CDR3 protein: CASSPAFQETQYF. Supplemented by reference TRBV18 and TRBJ2-5, the full variable domain reads NAGVMQNPRHLVRRRGQEARLRCSPMKGHSHVYWYRQLPEEGLKFMVYLQKENIIDESGMPKERFSAEFPKEGPSILRIQQVVRGDSAAYFCASSPAFQETQYFGPGTRLLVL.

The CDR3 loop reads CASRAGRKDTQYF. The chain recombines TRBV5-1 with TRBJ2-3; TCRdb picks TRBD2, but there is no DNA to check that call. This CDR3 is 13 amino acids long. Germline V gene data show CDR1 as SGHRS and CDR2 as YFSETQ.

This sequence joins TRBV7-9 and TRBJ1-6; the TCRdb call, TRBD1, lacks DNA for checking. Looked up from germline, CDR1 is SEHNR and CDR2 is FQNEAQ (reference sequence). This CDR3 has 16 residues. The CDR3 is CASSPGPAGGHSPLHF.

The chain has TRBV29-1 and TRBJ2-2. In germline, CDR1 is SQVTM, CDR2 ANQGSEA. The CDR3 runs to 13 residues. The chain's CDR3 is CSGWPLNTGELFF.

The CDR3 spells CASSSHRGGSSYNEQFF. The V call is TRBV7-8, the J call TRBJ2-1. Germline CDR1 is SGHVS and CDR2 is FQNEAQ. The CDR3 runs to 17 residues.

V usage is TRBV6-2 or TRBV6-3 and J usage is TRBJ2-1; without DNA, the TCRdb call of TRBD1 cannot be checked. Looked up from germline, CDR1 is MNHEY and CDR2 is SVGEGT. This CDR3 spans 15 amino acids. The CDR3 loop is CASSSDRGPLDEQFF.

The J gene is TRBJ2-3, the V gene TRBV7-2; without DNA, the TCRdb call of TRBD2 cannot be checked. There are 15 residues in the CDR3. Germline lookup yields CDR1 SGHTA and CDR2 FQGNSA. The CDR3 here is CASSFEVVGQDTQYF.

The V call is TRBV7-2, the J call TRBJ2-1. This CDR3 is built from 15 residues. The germline CDR1 and CDR2 sequences are SGHTA and FQGNSA. The CDR3 protein is CASSFIGSSYNEQFF.

V usage is TRBV12-3 or TRBV12-4 and J usage is TRBJ1-5; the TCRdb D gene call, TRBD1, has no DNA to confirm it. The CDR3 is 14 residues long. CDR3 residues: CASTLDRGTQPQHF.

The V gene is TRBV20-1, the J gene TRBJ1-1. Germline loops: CDR1 DFQATT, CDR2 SNEGSKA (reference sequence). This CDR3 has 15 amino acids. This chain's CDR3 is CSARDLSSMNTEAFF.

The genes are TRBV7-9 and TRBJ2-1; the TCRdb D gene call, TRBD2, has no DNA to confirm it. The CDR3 has 12 residues. The germline V gene encodes CDR1 SEHNR and CDR2 FQNEAQ (reference sequence). The chain's CDR3 is CASSFGSYEQFF.

CDR3 protein: CASRPGTQLNTEAFF. The chain combines TRBV2 with TRBJ1-1; TCRdb designates TRBD1, a call that cannot be tested without DNA. The CDR3 loop spans 15 amino acids. In germline, CDR1 is SNHLY, CDR2 FYNNEI.

V and J are TRBV28 and TRBJ2-3; TCRdb selects TRBD1, and the lack of DNA leaves this call unchecked. CDR1 is MDHEN, CDR2 SYDVKM, per germline. The CDR3 spans 16 residues. CDR3: CASRSPAGAIPDTQYF.

J is TRBJ2-3 and V is TRBV7-2; TCRdb names TRBD1, which stays unverified in the absence of DNA. CDR3 length: 14 amino acids. The germline CDR1 and CDR2 sequences are SGHTA and FQGNSA. CDR3 region: CASSLEGGRKTRYF.

The chain couples TRBV7-2 to TRBJ1-5; the D call from TCRdb, TRBD1, cannot be confirmed without DNA. CDR3 length: 16 amino acids. Germline CDR1 reads SGHTA; CDR2 reads FQGNSA. The CDR3 loop reads CASSIQGGWGVQPQHF.

The V and J genes are TRBV5-1 and TRBJ2-3; lacking DNA, the TRBD1 call made by TCRdb goes unchecked. The CDR3 runs to 14 residues. The V gene's germline CDR1 is SGHRS and CDR2 YFSETQ. The CDR3 here is CASSKGDSTDTQYF.

V gene TRBV27 combines with J gene TRBJ2-7. Germline values: CDR1 MNHEY, CDR2 SMNVEV (reference sequence). The CDR3 sequence is 15 residues long. CDR3 in amino acids: CASSLSNGDSYEQYF.

This chain links TRBV7-3 with TRBJ2-1; TCRdb calls TRBD2, which cannot be checked without DNA. The CDR3 contains 13 residues. CDR1 and CDR2 from the germline V gene are SGHTA and FQGTGA. The CDR3 loop reads CASSQYSGSGQFF.

This chain connects TRBV12-3 or TRBV12-4 to TRBJ1-2. This CDR3 is built from 18 residues. CDR3 loop: CASSLHSAVGVIIYGYTF.

V is TRBV7-8 and J is TRBJ1-5; checking the TCRdb D call of TRBD1 is not possible without DNA. The length of the CDR3 is 14 residues. Looked up from germline, CDR1 is SGHVS and CDR2 is FQNEAQ. This CDR3 reads CASSLGGNNQPQHF. Looking up the rest from reference TRBV7-8 and TRBJ1-5 gives the full variable domain: GAGVSQSPRYKVAKRGQDVALRCDPISGHVSLFWYQQALGQGPEFLTYFQNEAQLDKSGLPSDRFFAERPEGSVSTLKIQRTQQEDSAVYLCASSLGGNNQPQHFGDGTRLSIL.

The chain uses TRBV10-3 and TRBJ1-1. There are 13 residues in the CDR3. The germline V gene has CDR1 ENHRY and CDR2 SYGVKD. The CDR3 is CAISGVSNTEAFF.

The genes are TRBV28 and TRBJ1-6; TCRdb picks TRBD1, but there is no DNA to check that call. This CDR3 has 15 amino acids. Germline V CDR1 and CDR2: MDHEN, SYDVKM. The CDR3 loop is CASTPVDRGLSPLHF.

The genes are TRBV3-1 and TRBJ2-7; TCRdb calls TRBD1, which cannot be checked without DNA. Per the germline V gene, CDR1 is LGHDT and CDR2 is YNNKEL (reference sequence). CDR3 length: 15 amino acids. The CDR3 spells CASSPGPGPSYEQYF.

The chain recombines TRBV6-1 with TRBJ2-1; TCRdb reports TRBD1, a call that lacks DNA to check it against. CDR1 is MNHNS, CDR2 SASEGT, per germline. This CDR3 has 15 residues. CDR3 sequence: CASSPQAGSHNEQFF.

The chain has TRBV28 and TRBJ2-7; TCRdb designates TRBD1, a call that cannot be tested without DNA. This CDR3 is built from 17 residues. Per germline, CDR1 MDHEN and CDR2 SYDVKM. CDR3 sequence: CASSLRPETGEMNEQYF.

The chain couples TRBV20-1 to TRBJ2-7; TCRdb names TRBD1, which stays unverified in the absence of DNA. Germline loops: CDR1 DFQATT, CDR2 SNEGSKA (reference sequence). The CDR3 has 15 amino acids. The CDR3 is CSARRETGFSYEQYF.

CDR3 sequence: CSARDGAPIGYTF. V is TRBV20-1 and J is TRBJ1-2. The germline V gene encodes CDR1 DFQATT and CDR2 SNEGSKA (reference sequence). The CDR3 is 13 residues long.

The chain couples TRBV12-3 or TRBV12-4 to TRBJ2-2; as DNA is missing, the TRBD1 call by TCRdb cannot be tested. The CDR3 contains 14 residues. CDR3 sequence: CASSIAGGTGELFF.